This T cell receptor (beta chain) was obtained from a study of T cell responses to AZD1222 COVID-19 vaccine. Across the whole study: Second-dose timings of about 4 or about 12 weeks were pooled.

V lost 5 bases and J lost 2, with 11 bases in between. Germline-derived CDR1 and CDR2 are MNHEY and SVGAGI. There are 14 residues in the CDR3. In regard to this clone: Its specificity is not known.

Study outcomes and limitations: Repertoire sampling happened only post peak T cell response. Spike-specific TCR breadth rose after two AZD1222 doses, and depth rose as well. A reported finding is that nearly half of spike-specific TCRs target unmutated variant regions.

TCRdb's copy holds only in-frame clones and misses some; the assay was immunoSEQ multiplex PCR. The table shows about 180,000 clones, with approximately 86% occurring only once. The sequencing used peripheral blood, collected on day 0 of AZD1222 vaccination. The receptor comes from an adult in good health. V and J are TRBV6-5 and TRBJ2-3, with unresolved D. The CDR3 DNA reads TGTGCCAGCAGTCCTTTACTTGACACAGATACGCAGTATTTT. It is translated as CASSPLLDTDTQYF.